The source of this TCR beta chain is a study of PD-1 blockade in classical Hodgkin lymphoma. Overall study: Nivolumab 3 mg/kg was given intravenously every 2 weeks.

The CDR3 sequence is 13 residues long. V was trimmed by 4 bases and J by 3 bases, leaving 7 bases between them. Germline V gene sequence: CDR1 SGHTA, CDR2 FQGNSA. Notes on the study in general: While CD8+ TCR diversity did not rise significantly by C4D1, CD4+ TCR diversity did. Newly diagnosed patients had baseline TCR diversity that was reportedly lower than that of healthy donors.

Exposure to brentuximab vedotin varied, and each patient had relapsed following autologous stem cell transplantation. Classification of best responses gave complete response, partial response or progressive disease. Method: immunoSEQ multiplex PCR; TCRdb's copy keeps in-frame clones and lacks some. The data contain nearly 55,000 clones, roughly 80% of them singletons. Worth noting for this clone: What it binds is unknown.

This sequence originates from a human donor with classical Hodgkin lymphoma. The chain carries TRBV7-2 and TRBJ1-5, with D perhaps matching TRBD1 (5 bases). The sequencing here drew on peripheral blood mononuclear cells (PBMCs), taken at baseline. The CDR3 bases are TGTGCCAGCAGCTCCAGGGTCAATCAGCCCCAGCATTTT. Amino acids: CASSSRVNQPQHF.